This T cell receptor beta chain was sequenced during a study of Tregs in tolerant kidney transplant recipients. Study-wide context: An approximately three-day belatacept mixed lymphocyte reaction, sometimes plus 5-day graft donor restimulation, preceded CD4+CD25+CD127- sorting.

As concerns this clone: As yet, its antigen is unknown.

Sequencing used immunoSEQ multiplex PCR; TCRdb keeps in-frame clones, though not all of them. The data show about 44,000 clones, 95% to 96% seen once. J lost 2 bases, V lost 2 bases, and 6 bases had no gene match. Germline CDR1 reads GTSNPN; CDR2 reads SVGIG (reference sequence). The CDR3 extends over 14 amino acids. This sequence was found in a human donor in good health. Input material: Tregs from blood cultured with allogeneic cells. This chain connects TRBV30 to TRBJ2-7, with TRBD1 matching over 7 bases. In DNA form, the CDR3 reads TGTGCCTGGAGTTTTACAGGGGCCCCCTACGAGCAGTACTTC. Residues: CAWSFTGAPYEQYF.